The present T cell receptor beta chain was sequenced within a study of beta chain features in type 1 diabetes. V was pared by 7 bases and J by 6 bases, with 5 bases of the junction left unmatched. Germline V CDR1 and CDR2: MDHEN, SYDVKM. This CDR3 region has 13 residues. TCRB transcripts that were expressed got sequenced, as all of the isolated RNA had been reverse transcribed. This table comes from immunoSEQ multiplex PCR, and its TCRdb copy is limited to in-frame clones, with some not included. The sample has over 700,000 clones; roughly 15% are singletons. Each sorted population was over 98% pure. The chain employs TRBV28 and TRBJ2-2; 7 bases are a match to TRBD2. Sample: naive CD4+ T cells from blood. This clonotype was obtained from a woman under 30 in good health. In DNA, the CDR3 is TGTGCCAGCAATAATGCGGGAGCCGGGGAGCTGTTTTTT. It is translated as CASNNAGAGELFF.